This T cell receptor (beta chain) was sequenced during a study of technical replicates of blood from a handful of donors (dated by TCRdb to between 2016 and 2019). Points on this clone: Its cognate antigen has yet to be identified. No base quality information exists; no much larger clone differs at one position.

The CDR3 spans 19 residues, from the cysteine through the phenylalanine. Here the CDR3 DNA is all that survives: 57 bases in frame from base 1. V is pruned by 3 bases and J by 0 bases, leaving 9 bases of the junction without a gene match. Taken from the germline V gene, the CDR1 and CDR2 loops are ENHRY and SYGVKD. Libraries were made using the immunoSEQ multiplex PCR assay. Sourced from immuneACCESS, this table was stored by TCRdb with only in-frame sequences that have V and J called. A share of the clones is absent; for the studies checked, an unresolved V gene accounts for under half, and the remainder has no known explanation. The sample yields about 14,000 clones; 95% were counted once. The top ten clonotypes cover 7% to 9% of the sample.

The receptor was isolated from a human donor in good health. This receptor chain uses TRBV10-3 and TRBJ2-3, with 13 bases in between that match TRBD2. The specimen was PBMCs. The nucleotide sequence reads as follows: TGTGCCATCAGTGACTCCCCCGGGACTAGCGGGATTAGCACAGATACGCAGTATTTT. This encodes CAISDSPGTSGISTDTQYF.